This T cell receptor (beta chain) was identified during a study of beta chain features in type 1 diabetes. Whole-study context: Summed over all samples, the examined sorted cells came to 85 million to 130 million.

Whole-study results and caveats: When Type 1 diabetes patients were examined, their TCRB CDR3s proved moderately but significantly shorter in all four CD4+ subsets. Any HLA effect on TCRB rearrangement was left unresolved by small sub-analyses. In the patient group, naive, central memory and Treg TCRB repertoires seemed more alike than in the healthy donor group. PCR could preferentially amplify shorter templates, alike in patients and controls.

This clone was observed a handful of times. No antigen is known for it. CDR1 SGHTA and CDR2 FQGNSA come from the germline V gene. V was pared by 5 bases and J by 5 bases, with 7 bases of the junction left unmatched. The CDR3 has 16 residues. Expressed TCRB transcripts were sequenced because the isolated RNA had all been reverse transcribed beforehand. The method was immunoSEQ multiplex PCR; TCRdb's version includes in-frame clones alone and lacks a portion of them. Among some 48,000 clones listed, about 48% were seen once. Sequencing input: stem cell memory CD4+ T cells from blood. The J gene is TRBJ2-7, the V gene TRBV7-2, with 15 bases that match TRBD2. The TCR originated in a man aged 25-45 years with type 1 diabetes. DNA for the CDR3: TGTGCCAGCAGCCCCGGACTAGCGGGAGGGAGCCACGAGCAGTACTTC. Translation gives CASSPGLAGGSHEQYF.